This T cell receptor beta chain was identified in a study of blood T cells in healthy people across ages. As to this clonotype: One junction end does not reproduce the germline sequence, and a read error may be involved.

The CDR3 is 15 residues long. A J-beta primer mix and a sample-barcoded 5' primer were used in a second PCR of about 7 to 12 cycles. Via MiXCR, TCRdb re-called the 5' RACE reads, giving one row per CDR3 protein. The repertoire consists of 1.5 million to 2 million distinct CDR3 sequences, with roughly 27% occurring once and the leading ten covering roughly 8.2%. Sequencing input: blood. This sequence joins TRBV12-3 or TRBV12-4 and TRBJ2-5; 8 bases fit TRBD2. The sequence derives from a woman in her 30s in good health. The CDR3 sequence: CAGSFGTSGSETQYF. As DNA, the CDR3 is TGTGCCGGCAGTTTCGGCACTAGCGGATCAGAGACCCAGTACTTC.